The sequence of this T cell receptor (beta chain) was determined in a study of blood T cell repertoires in COVID-19. Repertoires were generated with immunoSEQ multiplex PCR, while TCRdb's copy carries only in-frame clones and drops some. The profile shows approximately 450,000 clones, 87% of them singletons. V was clipped by 8 bases and J by 2 bases, with 16 bases between them. There are 15 residues in the CDR3. Looked up from germline, CDR1 is MNHEY and CDR2 is SVGAGI. This TCR was recovered from a woman under 30 with acute COVID-19. Sequencing used PBMCs or T cells enriched from blood (not recorded which). The chain uses TRBV6-5 and TRBJ1-5; D perhaps matches TRBD1 (5 bases). The CDR3, as DNA: TGTGCCAGCGGCTGGGGCCGACCTGGCAATCAGCCCCAGCATTTT. Translating gives CASGWGRPGNQPQHF.